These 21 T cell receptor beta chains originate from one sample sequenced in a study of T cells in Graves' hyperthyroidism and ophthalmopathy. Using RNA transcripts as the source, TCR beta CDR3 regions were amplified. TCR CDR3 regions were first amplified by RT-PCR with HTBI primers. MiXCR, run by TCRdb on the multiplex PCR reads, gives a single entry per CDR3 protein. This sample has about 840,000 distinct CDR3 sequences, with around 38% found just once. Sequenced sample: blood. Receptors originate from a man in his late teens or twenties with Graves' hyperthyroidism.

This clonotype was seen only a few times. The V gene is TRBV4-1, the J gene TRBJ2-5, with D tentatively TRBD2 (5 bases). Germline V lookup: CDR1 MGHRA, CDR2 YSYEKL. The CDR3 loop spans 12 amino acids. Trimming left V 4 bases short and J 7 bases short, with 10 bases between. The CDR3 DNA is TGCGCCAGCAGCCGCTCCGAGGGGACCCAGTACTTC. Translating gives CASSRSEGTQYF.

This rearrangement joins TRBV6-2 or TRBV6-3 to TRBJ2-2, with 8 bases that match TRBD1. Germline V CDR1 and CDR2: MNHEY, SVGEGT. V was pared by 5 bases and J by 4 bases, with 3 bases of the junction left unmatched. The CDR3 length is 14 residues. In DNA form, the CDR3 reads TGTGCCAGCAGTCGGACAGGGCCCACCGGGGAGCTGTTTTTT. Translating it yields CASSRTGPTGELFF.

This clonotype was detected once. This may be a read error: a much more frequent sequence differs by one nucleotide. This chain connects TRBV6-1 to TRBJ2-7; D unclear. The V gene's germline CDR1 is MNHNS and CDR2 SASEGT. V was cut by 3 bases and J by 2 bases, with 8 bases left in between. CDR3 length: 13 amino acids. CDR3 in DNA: TGTGCCAGCAGTGAGGAGAAAGCCTACGAGCAGTACTTC. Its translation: CASSEEKAYEQYF.

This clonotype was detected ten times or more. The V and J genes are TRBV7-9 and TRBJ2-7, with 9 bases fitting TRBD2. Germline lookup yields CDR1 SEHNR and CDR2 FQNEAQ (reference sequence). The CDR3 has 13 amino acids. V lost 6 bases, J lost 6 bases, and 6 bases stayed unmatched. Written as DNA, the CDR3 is TGTGCCAGCAGACTTAGCGGGAGAGGCGAGCAGTACTTC. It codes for CASRLSGRGEQYF.

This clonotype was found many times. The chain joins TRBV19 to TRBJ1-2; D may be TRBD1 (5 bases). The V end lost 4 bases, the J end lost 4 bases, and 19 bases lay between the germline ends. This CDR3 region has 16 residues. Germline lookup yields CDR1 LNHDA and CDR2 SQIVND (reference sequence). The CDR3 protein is CASSTTASPTLYGYTF. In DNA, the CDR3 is TGTGCCAGTAGTACGACAGCCTCTCCCACTCTCTATGGCTACACCTTC.

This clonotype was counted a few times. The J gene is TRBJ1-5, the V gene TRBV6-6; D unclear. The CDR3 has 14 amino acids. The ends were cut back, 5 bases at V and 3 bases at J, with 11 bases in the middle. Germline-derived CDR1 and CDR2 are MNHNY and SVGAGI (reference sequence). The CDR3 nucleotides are TGTGCCAGCAGTCCCCAGCAGGTCAATCAGCCCCAGCATTTT. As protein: CASSPQQVNQPQHF.

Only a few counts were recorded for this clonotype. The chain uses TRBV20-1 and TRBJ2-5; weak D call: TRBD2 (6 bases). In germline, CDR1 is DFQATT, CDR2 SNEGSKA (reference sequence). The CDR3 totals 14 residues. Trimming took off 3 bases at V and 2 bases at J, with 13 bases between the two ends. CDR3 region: CSASGPGLQETQYF. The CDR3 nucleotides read TGCAGTGCTAGCGGTCCGGGACTTCAAGAGACCCAGTACTTC.

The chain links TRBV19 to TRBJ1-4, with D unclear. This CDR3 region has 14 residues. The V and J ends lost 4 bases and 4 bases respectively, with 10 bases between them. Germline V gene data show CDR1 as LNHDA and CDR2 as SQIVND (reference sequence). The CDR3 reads CASSNLEVNEKLFF. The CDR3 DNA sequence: TGTGCCAGTAGTAATCTGGAAGTTAATGAAAAACTGTTTTTT.

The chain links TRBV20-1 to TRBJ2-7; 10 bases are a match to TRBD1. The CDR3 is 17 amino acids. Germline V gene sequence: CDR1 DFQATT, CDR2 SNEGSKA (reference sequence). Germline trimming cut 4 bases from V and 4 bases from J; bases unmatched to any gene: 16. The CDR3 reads CSAKPRGLDRGTYEQYF. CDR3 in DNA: TGCAGTGCTAAACCTCGGGGGTTGGACAGGGGGACTTACGAGCAGTACTTC.

The CDR3 sequence is CSVADRFGDGYTF. The CDR3 bases are TGCAGTGTTGCGGACAGGTTCGGAGATGGCTACACCTTC. V usage is TRBV20-1 and J usage is TRBJ1-2; TRBD1 matches 7 bases. The CDR3 totals 13 residues. Germline lookup yields CDR1 DFQATT and CDR2 SNEGSKA (reference sequence). J lost 6 bases, V lost 7 bases, and 11 bases had no gene match.

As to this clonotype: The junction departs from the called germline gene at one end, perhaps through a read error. The CDR3 region is CASSQPGNEKLFF. DNA for the CDR3: TGCGCCAGCAGCCAACCGGGAAATGAAAAACTGTTTTTT. J is TRBJ1-4 and V is TRBV7-8, with D uncertain. Germline V gives CDR1 SGHVS, CDR2 FQNEAQ. There are 13 residues in the CDR3.

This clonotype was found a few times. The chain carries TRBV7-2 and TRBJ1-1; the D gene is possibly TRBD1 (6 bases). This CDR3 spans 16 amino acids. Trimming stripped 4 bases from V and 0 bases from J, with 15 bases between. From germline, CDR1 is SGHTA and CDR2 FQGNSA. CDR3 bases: TGTGCCAGCAGCTGGGGGCCCCCACCCGTGAACACTGAAGCTTTCTTT. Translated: CASSWGPPPVNTEAFF.

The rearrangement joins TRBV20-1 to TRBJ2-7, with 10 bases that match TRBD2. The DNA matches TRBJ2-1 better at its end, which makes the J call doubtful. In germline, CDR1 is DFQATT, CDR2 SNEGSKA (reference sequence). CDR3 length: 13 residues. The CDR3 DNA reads TGCAGTGCTCCGATAGCGGGAGGCCATGAGCAGTTCTTC. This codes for CSAPIAGGHEQFF.

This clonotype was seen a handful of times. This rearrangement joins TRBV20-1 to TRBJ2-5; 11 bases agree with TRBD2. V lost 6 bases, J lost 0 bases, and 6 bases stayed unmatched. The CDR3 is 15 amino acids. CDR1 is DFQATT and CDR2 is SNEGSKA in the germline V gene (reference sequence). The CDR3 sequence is CSAIAGGVYQETQYF. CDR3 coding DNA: TGCAGTGCGATAGCGGGAGGGGTTTACCAAGAGACCCAGTACTTC.

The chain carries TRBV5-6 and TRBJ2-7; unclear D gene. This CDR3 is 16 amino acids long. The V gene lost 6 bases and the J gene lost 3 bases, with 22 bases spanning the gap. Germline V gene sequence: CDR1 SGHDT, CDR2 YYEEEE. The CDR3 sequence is CASTDTSYGPNYEQYF. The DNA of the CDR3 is TGTGCCAGCACCGACACCTCATACGGGCCAAACTACGAGCAGTACTTC.

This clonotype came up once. The CDR3: CASSESGQAVIEQYF. CDR3 DNA sequence: TGTGCCAGCAGTGAATCTGGACAGGCCGTCATCGAGCAGTACTTC. The genes are TRBV25-1 and TRBJ2-7; 7 nucleotides align to TRBD1. The CDR3 sequence is 15 residues long. V shed 1 base, J shed 6 bases, and the junction held 9 bases outside the gene matches. Germline loops: CDR1 MGHDK, CDR2 SYGVNS.

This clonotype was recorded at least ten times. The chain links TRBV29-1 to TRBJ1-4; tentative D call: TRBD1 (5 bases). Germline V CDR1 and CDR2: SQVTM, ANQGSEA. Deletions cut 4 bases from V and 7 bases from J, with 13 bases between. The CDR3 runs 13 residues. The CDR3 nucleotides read TGCAGCGTTGTGGAGGGGAATCGTGAAAAACTGTTTTTT. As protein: CSVVEGNREKLFF.

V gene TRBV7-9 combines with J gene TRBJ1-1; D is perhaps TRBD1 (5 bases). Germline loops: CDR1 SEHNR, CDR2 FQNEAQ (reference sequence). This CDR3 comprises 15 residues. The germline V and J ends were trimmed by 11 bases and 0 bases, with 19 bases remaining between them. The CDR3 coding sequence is TGTGCCTGGAATATGGGGGGAAACATGAACACTGAAGCTTTCTTT. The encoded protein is CAWNMGGNMNTEAFF.

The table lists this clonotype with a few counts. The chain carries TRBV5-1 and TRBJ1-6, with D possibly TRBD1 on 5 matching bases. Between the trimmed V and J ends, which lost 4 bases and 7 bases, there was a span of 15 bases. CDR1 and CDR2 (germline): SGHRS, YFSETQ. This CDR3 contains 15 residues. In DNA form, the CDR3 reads TGCGCCAGCAGCGCAGACAGTAACGGGAATTCACCCCTCCACTTT. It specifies CASSADSNGNSPLHF.

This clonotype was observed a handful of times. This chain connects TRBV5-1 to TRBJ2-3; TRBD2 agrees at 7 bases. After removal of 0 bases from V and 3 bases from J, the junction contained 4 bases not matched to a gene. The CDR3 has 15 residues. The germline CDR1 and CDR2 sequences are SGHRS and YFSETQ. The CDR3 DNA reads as TGCGCCAGCAGCTTGGCGGGGAGGGGAACAGATACGCAGTATTTT. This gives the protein CASSLAGRGTDTQYF.

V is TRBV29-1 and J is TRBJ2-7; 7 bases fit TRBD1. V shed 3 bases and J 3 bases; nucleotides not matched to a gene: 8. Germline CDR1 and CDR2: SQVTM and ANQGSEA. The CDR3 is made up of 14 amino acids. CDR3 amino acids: CSVETGQGGYEQYF. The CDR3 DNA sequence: TGCAGCGTTGAGACAGGGCAGGGCGGCTACGAGCAGTACTTC.